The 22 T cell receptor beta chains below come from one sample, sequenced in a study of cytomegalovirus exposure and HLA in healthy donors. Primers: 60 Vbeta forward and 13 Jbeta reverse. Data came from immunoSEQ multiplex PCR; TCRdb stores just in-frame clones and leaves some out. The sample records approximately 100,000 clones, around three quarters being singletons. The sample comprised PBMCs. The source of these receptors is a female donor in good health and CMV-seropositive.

CDR3 in amino acids: CASSQGLAGGPNTGELFF. In DNA, the CDR3 is TGTGCCAGCAGCCAAGGACTAGCGGGGGGCCCTAACACCGGGGAGCTGTTTTTT. This sequence joins TRBV7-9 and TRBJ2-2, with 14 bases aligning to TRBD2. V shed 5 bases, J shed 2 bases, and the junction held 7 bases outside the gene matches. Germline CDR1 and CDR2: SEHNR and FQNEAQ (reference sequence). This CDR3 has 18 amino acids.

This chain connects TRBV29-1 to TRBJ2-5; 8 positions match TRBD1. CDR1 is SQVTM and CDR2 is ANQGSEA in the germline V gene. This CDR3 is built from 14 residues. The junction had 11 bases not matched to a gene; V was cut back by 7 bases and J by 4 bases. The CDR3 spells CSAEGQGTGETQYF. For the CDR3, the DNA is TGCAGCGCCGAAGGCCAGGGGACAGGAGAGACCCAGTACTTC.

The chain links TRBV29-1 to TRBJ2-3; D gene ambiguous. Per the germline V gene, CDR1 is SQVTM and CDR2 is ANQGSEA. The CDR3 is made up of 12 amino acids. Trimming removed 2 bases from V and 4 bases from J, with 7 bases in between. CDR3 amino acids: CSVERGPDTQYF. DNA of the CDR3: TGCAGCGTTGAAAGAGGCCCAGATACGCAGTATTTT.

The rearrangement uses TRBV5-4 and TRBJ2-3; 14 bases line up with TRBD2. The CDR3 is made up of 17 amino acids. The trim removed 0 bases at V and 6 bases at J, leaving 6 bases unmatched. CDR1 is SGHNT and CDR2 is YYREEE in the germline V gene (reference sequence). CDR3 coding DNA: TGTGCCAGCAGCTTGGAGACTAGCGGGAGGGGTTGGGATACGCAGTATTTT. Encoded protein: CASSLETSGRGWDTQYF.

The DNA for the CDR3 is TGTGCCAGCAGCGTAGTTGGCAGTGGAAACACCATATATTTT. Its translation is CASSVVGSGNTIYF. The chain is built from TRBV9 and TRBJ1-3; D gene ambiguous. Germline lookup yields CDR1 SGDLS and CDR2 YYNGEE. Between the trimmed V and J ends, which lost 0 bases and 3 bases, there was a span of 7 bases. CDR3 length: 14 residues.

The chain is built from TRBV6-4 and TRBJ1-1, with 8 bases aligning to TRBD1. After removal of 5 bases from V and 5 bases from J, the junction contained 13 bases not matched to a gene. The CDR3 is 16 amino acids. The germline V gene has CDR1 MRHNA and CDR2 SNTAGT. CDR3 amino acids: CASSTPGQETWTEAFF. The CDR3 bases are TGTGCCAGCAGTACGCCGGGACAGGAGACGTGGACTGAAGCTTTCTTT.

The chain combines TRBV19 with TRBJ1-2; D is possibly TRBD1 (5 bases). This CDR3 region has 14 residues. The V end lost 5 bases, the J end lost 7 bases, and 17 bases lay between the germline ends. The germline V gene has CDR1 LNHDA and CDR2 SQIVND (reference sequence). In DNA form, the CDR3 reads TGTGCCAGTAGTGCGGCAGGGCCGTTCTTTGGCTACACCTTC. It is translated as CASSAAGPFFGYTF. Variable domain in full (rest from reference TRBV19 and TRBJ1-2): DGGITQSPKYLFRKEGQNVTLSCEQNLNHDAMYWYRQDPGQGLRLIYYSQIVNDFQKGDIAEGYSVSREKKESFPLTVTSAQKNPTAFYLCASSAAGPFFGYTFGSGTRLTVV.

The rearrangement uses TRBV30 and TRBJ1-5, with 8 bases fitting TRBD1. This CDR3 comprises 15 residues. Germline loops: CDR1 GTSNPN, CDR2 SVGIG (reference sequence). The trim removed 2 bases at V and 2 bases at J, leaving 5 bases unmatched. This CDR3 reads CAWSRTGTGNQPQHF. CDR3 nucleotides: TGTGCCTGGAGTAGGACAGGGACGGGCAATCAGCCCCAGCATTTT.

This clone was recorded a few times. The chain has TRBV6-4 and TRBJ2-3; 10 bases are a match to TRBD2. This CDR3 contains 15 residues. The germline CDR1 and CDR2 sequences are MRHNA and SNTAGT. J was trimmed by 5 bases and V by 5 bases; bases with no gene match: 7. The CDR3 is CASSRLAGEGDTQYF. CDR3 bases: TGTGCCAGCAGTCGACTAGCGGGCGAGGGAGATACGCAGTATTTT.

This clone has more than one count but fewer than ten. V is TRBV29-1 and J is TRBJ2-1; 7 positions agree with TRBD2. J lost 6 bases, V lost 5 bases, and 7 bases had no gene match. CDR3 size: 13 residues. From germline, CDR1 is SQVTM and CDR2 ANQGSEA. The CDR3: CSVNGAGRNEQFF. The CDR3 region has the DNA TGCAGCGTTAACGGAGCGGGGCGCAATGAGCAGTTCTTC.

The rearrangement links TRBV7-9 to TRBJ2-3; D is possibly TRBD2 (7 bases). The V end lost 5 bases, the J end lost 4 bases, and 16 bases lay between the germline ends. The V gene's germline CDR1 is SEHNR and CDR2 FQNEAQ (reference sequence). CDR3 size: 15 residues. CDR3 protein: CASSPEGGGADTQYF. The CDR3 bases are TGTGCCAGCAGCCCGGAAGGGGGGGGTGCAGATACGCAGTATTTT.

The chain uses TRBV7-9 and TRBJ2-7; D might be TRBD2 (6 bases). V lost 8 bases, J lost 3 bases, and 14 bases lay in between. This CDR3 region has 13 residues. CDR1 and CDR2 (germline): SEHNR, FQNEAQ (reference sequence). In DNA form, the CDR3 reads TGTGCCAGCCTCTCCGGGGGAGGCTACGAGCAGTACTTC. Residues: CASLSGGGYEQYF.

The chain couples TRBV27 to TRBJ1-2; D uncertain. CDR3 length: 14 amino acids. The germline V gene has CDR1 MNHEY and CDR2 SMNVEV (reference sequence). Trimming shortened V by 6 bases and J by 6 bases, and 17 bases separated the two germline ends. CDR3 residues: CASRDRGTLDGYTF. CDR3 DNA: TGTGCCAGCAGAGACCGGGGTACTCTTGATGGCTACACCTTC.

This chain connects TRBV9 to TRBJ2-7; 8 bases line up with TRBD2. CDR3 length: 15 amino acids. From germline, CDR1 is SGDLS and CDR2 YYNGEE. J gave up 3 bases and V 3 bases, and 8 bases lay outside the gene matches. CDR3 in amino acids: CASSAGGGGRYEQYF. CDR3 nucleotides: TGTGCCAGCAGCGCGGGGGGGGGAGGGCGCTACGAGCAGTACTTC.

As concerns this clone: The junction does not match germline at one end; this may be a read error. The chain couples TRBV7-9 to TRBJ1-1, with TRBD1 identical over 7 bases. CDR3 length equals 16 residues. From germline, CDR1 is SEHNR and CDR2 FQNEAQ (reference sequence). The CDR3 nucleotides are TGTTCCAGCAGCTTACGGGACAGCTATATGAACACTGAAGCTTTCTTT. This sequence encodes CSSSLRDSYMNTEAFF.

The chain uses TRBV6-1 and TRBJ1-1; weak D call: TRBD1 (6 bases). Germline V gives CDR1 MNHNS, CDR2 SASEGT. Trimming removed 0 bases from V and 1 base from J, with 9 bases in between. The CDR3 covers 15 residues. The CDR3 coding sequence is TGTGCCAGCAGTGAAGCGGGGGCAGGGAACACTGAAGCTTTCTTT. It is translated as CASSEAGAGNTEAFF.

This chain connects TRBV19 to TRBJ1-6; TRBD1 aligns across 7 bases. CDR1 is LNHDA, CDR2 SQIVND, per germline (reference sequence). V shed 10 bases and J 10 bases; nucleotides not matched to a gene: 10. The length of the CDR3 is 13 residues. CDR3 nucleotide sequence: TGTGCCATTAGGGACAGTCTTCAGTCACCCCTCCACTTT. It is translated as CAIRDSLQSPLHF.

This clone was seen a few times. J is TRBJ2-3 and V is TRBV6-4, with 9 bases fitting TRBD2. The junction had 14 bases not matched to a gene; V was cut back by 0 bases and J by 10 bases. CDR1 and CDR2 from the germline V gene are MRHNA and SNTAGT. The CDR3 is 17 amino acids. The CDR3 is CASSDSGAGTSKRPQYF. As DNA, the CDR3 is TGTGCCAGCAGTGACTCAGGGGCTGGGACTAGCAAGCGGCCGCAGTATTTT.

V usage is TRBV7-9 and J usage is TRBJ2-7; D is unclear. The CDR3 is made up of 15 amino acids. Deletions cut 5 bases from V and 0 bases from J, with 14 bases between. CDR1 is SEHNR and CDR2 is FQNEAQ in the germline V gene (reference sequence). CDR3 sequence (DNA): TGTGCCAGCAGCCCTCTAAGTGGGCCCTCCTACGAGCAGTACTTC. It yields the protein CASSPLSGPSYEQYF.

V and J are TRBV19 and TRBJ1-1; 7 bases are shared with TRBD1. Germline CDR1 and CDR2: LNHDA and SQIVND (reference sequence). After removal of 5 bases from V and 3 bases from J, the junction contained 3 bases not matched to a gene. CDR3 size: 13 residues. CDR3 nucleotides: TGTGCCAGTAGTGCGGACAGGCACACTGAAGCTTTCTTT. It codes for CASSADRHTEAFF.

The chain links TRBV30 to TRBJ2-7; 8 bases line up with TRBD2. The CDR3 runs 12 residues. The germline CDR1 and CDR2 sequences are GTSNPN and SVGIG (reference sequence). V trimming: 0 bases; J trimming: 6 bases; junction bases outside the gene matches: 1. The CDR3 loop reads CAWSVREGEQYF. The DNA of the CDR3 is TGTGCCTGGAGTGTACGGGAGGGCGAGCAGTACTTC.

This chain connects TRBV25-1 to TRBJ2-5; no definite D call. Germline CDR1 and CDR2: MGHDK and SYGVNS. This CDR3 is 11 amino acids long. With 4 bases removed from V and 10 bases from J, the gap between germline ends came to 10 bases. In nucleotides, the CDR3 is TGTGCCAGCAGTGCCACAGTGTACCAGTACTTC. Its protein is CASSATVYQYF.